The clone carrying this T cell receptor (beta chain) was counted only a few times. The antigen remains unidentified. These data come from a study of CD8 T cells in ankylosing spondylitis. Findings and limits, study-wide: Reported data indicate significant enrichment of disease-linked clones within matched ankylosing spondylitis synovial fluid. The study identified a TCR beta motif of about eight highly homologous variants that appeared characteristic of ankylosing spondylitis blood.

With molecular barcodes, quantitative 5'-RACE was used to make the TCR beta libraries. TCRdb reprocessed the 5' RACE reads with MiXCR, giving one entry per CDR3 protein. Of a few hundred thousand distinct CDR3 sequences listed, 6.5% to 10% were seen once; the top ten hold just over 14%. The sequence was collected from a male donor with ankylosing spondylitis. Sequencing was done on a sample of blood, either unsorted or a sorted T cell fraction (not recorded which).

The CDR3 sequence is CASSQDRTKYEQFF. The DNA for the CDR3 is TGCGCCAGCAGCCAAGATCGGACTAAATATGAGCAGTTCTTC. The genes are TRBV4-1 and TRBJ2-1; D may be TRBD2 (6 bases). This CDR3 is 14 amino acids long. V lost 0 bases to trimming and J lost 8 bases, with 11 bases between them. Germline V CDR1 and CDR2: MGHRA, YSYEKL.